These T cell receptor beta chains were read from a single sample in a study of vaccination effects on CD4 cells after COVID-19. Generated by immunoSEQ multiplex PCR, the TCRdb table keeps only in-frame clones and is missing some. The sample includes 29,000 or so clones, around 74% of them seen just once. The antigens for these receptors are not known. The sample consisted of CD4+ T cells from PBMCs cultured with HCoV-OC43 spike peptides, taken after COVID-19 vaccination. These TCRs come from a human donor who received a COVID-19 vaccine. Each CDR3 is given with its conserved first and last residue. D genes are given only for firm matches. The size of a clone is reported for some rows only, either as once, few or many, or as a class for expanded clones.

D gene | J gene | V gene | clone size | CDR3 protein | CDR3 DNA
TRBD1 | TRBJ2-5 | TRBV27 | . | CASSLSPTGGIRETQYF | TGTGCCAGCAGTTTATCTCCGACAGGGGGTATACGGGAGACCCAGTACTTC
TRBD2 | TRBJ2-5 | TRBV30 | . | CAWSVRLAGGLRYF | TGTGCCTGGAGTGTACGACTAGCGGGGGGGCTTCGGTACTTC
. | TRBJ2-7 | TRBV11-2 | . | CASSLRGLGKQYF | TGTGCCAGCAGCTTAAGGGGACTCGGCAAGCAGTACTTC
. | TRBJ1-1 | TRBV11-2 | . | CATSLGGRNTEAFF | TGTGCCACCTCGCTGGGGGGGAGGAACACTGAAGCTTTCTTT
. | TRBJ1-2 | TRBV9 | . | CASSESPGTNYGYTF | TGTGCCAGCAGCGAGAGCCCTGGGACTAACTATGGCTACACCTTC
. | TRBJ1-1 | TRBV3-1/TRBV3-2 | . | CASSPDTNTEAFF | TGTGCCAGCAGCCCCGACACGAACACTGAAGCTTTCTTT
. | TRBJ2-7 | TRBV19 | once | CASSMGLPYEQYF | TGTGCCAGTAGTATGGGTCTGCCCTACGAGCAGTACTTC
. | TRBJ1-5 | TRBV28 | . | CASSLLTGSNQPQHF | TGTGCCAGCAGTTTATTGACGGGCAGCAATCAGCCCCAGCATTTT
. | TRBJ2-7 | TRBV19 | . | CASKEAYSSTYEQYF | TGTGCCAGTAAAGAAGCGTACAGTTCGACCTACGAGCAGTACTTC
. | TRBJ2-7 | TRBV5-1 | . | CASSLVGGFSYEQYF | TGCGCCAGCAGCCTGGTTGGGGGCTTCTCCTACGAGCAGTACTTC
. | TRBJ2-5 | TRBV7-2 | . | CASSPMSGGETQYF | TGTGCCAGCAGCCCAATGTCTGGGGGGGAGACCCAGTACTTC
. | TRBJ2-1 | TRBV19 | . | CASSYLAVDEQFF | TGTGCCAGTAGTTACTTGGCCGTCGATGAGCAGTTCTTC
TRBD2 | TRBJ2-4 | TRBV7-9 | . | CASSLAGSAGGPKNIQYF | TGTGCCAGCAGCTTAGCGGGAAGCGCGGGAGGGCCCAAAAACATTCAGTACTTC
TRBD1 | TRBJ1-2 | TRBV19 | . | CASSPKTGVIEYGYTF | TGTGCCAGTAGTCCGAAGACAGGGGTTATTGAGTATGGCTACACCTTC
. | TRBJ1-5 | TRBV7-9 | . | CASSLDLGGQPQHF | TGTGCCAGCAGCTTAGATCTGGGAGGACAGCCCCAGCATTTT
. | TRBJ1-1 | TRBV5-4 | . | CASSLRRGINTEAFF | TGTGCCAGCAGCTTGAGGCGGGGGATTAACACTGAAGCTTTCTTT
. | TRBJ1-6 | TRBV2 | . | CASSAGAHNSPLHF | TGTGCCAGCAGTGCGGGGGCGCATAATTCACCCCTCCACTTT
. | TRBJ2-5 | TRBV9 | . | CASSPYQETQYF | TGTGCCAGCAGCCCCTACCAAGAGACCCAGTACTTC
. | TRBJ2-7 | TRBV24-1 | . | CATSDVGRDYEQYF | TGTGCCACCAGTGATGTGGGCAGGGACTACGAGCAGTACTTC
TRBD1 | TRBJ1-6 | TRBV4-1 | . | CASSQAEGQGYSPLHF | TGCGCCAGCAGCCAAGCGGAGGGACAGGGCTATTCACCCCTCCACTTT
TRBD2 | TRBJ2-7 | TRBV6-5 | once | CASSSGRRYEQYF | TGTGCCAGCAGTAGCGGGAGACGGTACGAGCAGTACTTC
TRBD1 | TRBJ2-7 | TRBV6-2/TRBV6-3 | . | CASSSLDGRGRHEQYF | TGTGCCAGCAGTTCTCTCGACGGTAGGGGGCGACACGAGCAGTACTTC
. | TRBJ2-7 | TRBV10-1 | . | CASGRGTGGEQYF | TGCGCCAGCGGGAGGGGGACTGGGGGTGAGCAGTACTTC
. | TRBJ1-4 | TRBV19 | . | CASSEGKREKLFF | TGTGCCAGTAGCGAAGGGAAACGGGAAAAACTGTTTTTT
. | TRBJ1-2 | TRBV29-1 | . | CSVAGTYGYTF | TGCAGCGTTGCGGGGACCTATGGCTACACCTTC
. | TRBJ1-2 | TRBV24-1 | . | CATSDPDRNYGYTF | TGTGCCACCAGTGACCCGGACAGAAACTATGGCTACACCTTC
TRBD1 | TRBJ2-3 | TRBV19 | . | CASRSLPGGEGTDTQYF | TGTGCCAGTAGGTCCTTGCCAGGGGGAGAGGGCACAGATACGCAGTATTTT
TRBD1 | TRBJ2-7 | TRBV19 | . | CASSIDRGASYEQYF | TGTGCCAGTAGTATCGACAGGGGAGCCTCCTACGAGCAGTACTTC
. | TRBJ1-2 | TRBV10-1 | . | CASSAQTSDGYTF | TGCGCCAGCAGTGCCCAGACGTCTGATGGCTACACCTTC
TRBD2 | TRBJ2-3 | TRBV29-1 | once | CSVPRENTDTQYF | TGCAGCGTTCCGCGGGAGAATACAGATACGCAGTATTTT
TRBD2 | TRBJ2-5 | TRBV12-5 | few | CASVLGLAGVSETQYF | TGTGCTAGTGTACTAGGACTAGCGGGAGTGTCAGAGACCCAGTACTTC
. | TRBJ1-4 | TRBV6-5 | . | CASSYQTLSTNEKLFF | TGTGCCAGCAGTTATCAGACCCTATCAACTAATGAAAAACTGTTTTTT
TRBD1 | TRBJ1-2 | TRBV18 | . | CASSNRQGASSNYGYTF | TGTGCCAGCTCAAATAGACAGGGGGCATCCTCTAACTATGGCTACACCTTC
TRBD1 | TRBJ1-2 | TRBV19 | . | CASSTGAGGEANYGYTF | TGTGCCAGTAGTACAGGGGCAGGGGGCGAAGCTAACTATGGCTACACCTTC
TRBD1 | TRBJ1-5 | TRBV11-3 | . | CASSQPDRGTQHF | TGTGCCAGCAGTCAGCCGGACAGGGGAACCCAGCATTTT
. | TRBJ2-2 | TRBV30 | . | CAWSKGGNTGELFF | TGTGCCTGGAGTAAAGGAGGTAACACCGGGGAGCTGTTTTTT
. | TRBJ1-1 | TRBV7-8 | . | CASSHGHYQAGNTEAFF | TGTGCCAGCAGCCACGGACATTACCAGGCAGGAAACACTGAAGCTTTCTTT
. | TRBJ1-1 | TRBV12-3/TRBV12-4 | . | CASMDRANTEAFF | TGTGCCAGCATGGATAGAGCAAACACTGAAGCTTTCTTT
TRBD1 | TRBJ1-2 | TRBV6-5 | few | CASRVQGVANYGYTF | TGTGCCAGCAGAGTACAGGGGGTGGCTAACTATGGCTACACCTTC
. | TRBJ1-2 | TRBV4-1 | few | CASSQGTGQYGYTF | TGCGCCAGCAGCCAAGGGACTGGACAGTATGGCTACACCTTC
TRBD1 | TRBJ1-1 | TRBV5-6 | . | CASSQGQTMNTEAFF | TGTGCCAGCAGCCAGGGACAGACAATGAACACTGAAGCTTTCTTT
. | TRBJ2-3 | TRBV24-1 | . | CATSDGATDTQYF | TGTGCCACCAGTGATGGCGCCACAGATACGCAGTATTTT
TRBD1 | TRBJ2-7 | TRBV5-1 | . | CASSGTGAYEQYF | TGCGCCAGCAGCGGGACAGGGGCCTACGAGCAGTACTTC